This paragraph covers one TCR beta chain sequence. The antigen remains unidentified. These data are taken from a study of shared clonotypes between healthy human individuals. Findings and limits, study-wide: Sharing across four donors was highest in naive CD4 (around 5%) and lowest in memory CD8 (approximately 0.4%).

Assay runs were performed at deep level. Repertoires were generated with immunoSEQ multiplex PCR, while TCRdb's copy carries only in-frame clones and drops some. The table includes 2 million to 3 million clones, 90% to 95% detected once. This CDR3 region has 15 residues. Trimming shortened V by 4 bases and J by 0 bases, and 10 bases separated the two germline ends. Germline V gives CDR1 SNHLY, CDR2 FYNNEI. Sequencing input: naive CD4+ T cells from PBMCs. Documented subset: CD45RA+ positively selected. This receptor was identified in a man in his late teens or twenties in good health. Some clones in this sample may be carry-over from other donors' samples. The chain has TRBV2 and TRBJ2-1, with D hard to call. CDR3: CASSGAVSSYNEQFF. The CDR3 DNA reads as TGTGCCAGCAGTGGTGCGGTAAGCTCCTACAATGAGCAGTTCTTC.